This T cell receptor (beta chain) originates from a study of shared clonotypes between healthy human individuals. Notes on the study in general: Richness estimates generally favored naive over memory subsets. Clonotypes shared by all four sorted-subset donors had higher generation probabilities than non-shared clonotypes.

Healthy HIV-negative adults without recent acute infections or vaccinations served as donors. Repertoires were generated with immunoSEQ multiplex PCR, while TCRdb's copy carries only in-frame clones and drops some. The table records millions of clones, over 85% of them present only once. The CDR3 covers 16 residues. The germline V and J ends were trimmed by 4 bases and 0 bases, with 13 bases remaining between them. From germline, CDR1 is MNHNS and CDR2 SASEGT. About this clone itself: As yet, its antigen is unknown.

Sequencing input: naive CD4+ T cells sorted from blood. Subset noted: CD45RA+ positively selected. The TCR comes from a young man in good health. This chain joins TRBV6-1 and TRBJ2-1; a possible D gene is TRBD1 (5 bases). For the CDR3, the DNA is TGTGCCAGCAGTGGGTCACAGGTCAGCTCCTACAATGAGCAGTTCTTC. It is translated as CASSGSQVSSYNEQFF.